One and the same sample provided the 14 T cell receptor beta chains below, sequenced in a study of T cells in Graves' hyperthyroidism and ophthalmopathy (dated 2019 in TCRdb). The library relied on multiplex PCR. The run used an Illumina HiSeq 2000. TCR beta CDR3 regions were amplified from RNA transcripts. For the first round of RT-PCR on the TCR CDR3, the HTBI primer set was used together with the Qiagen OneStep RT-PCR kit. TCRdb's own reprocessing of the public reads used fastp at Q25 and MiXCR and kept productive beta chains. One record per CDR3 amino acid sequence lists the most common genes and DNA. The sample table contains around 500,000 distinct CDR3 sequences; only one count was recorded for 15% to 20% of them. Clones ranked in the top ten supply approximately 32% of the sample. Sequenced input: blood. These receptors all come from a woman in her thirties with Graves' ophthalmopathy.

This clonotype has at least ten counts. The rearrangement links TRBV20-1 to TRBJ2-3, with 13 bases aligning to TRBD2. Germline V gene data show CDR1 as DFQATT and CDR2 as SNEGSKA (reference sequence). This CDR3 is built from 23 residues. Germline trimming cut 1 base from V and 2 bases from J; bases unmatched to any gene: 24. As DNA, the CDR3 is TGCAGTGCTAGAGGGACTAGCGGGAGTGTTCCCTTCCAGGTCTTTGGCTTCACAGATACGCAGTATTTT. The encoded protein is CSARGTSGSVPFQVFGFTDTQYF.

This clonotype was counted only a few times. V and J are TRBV6-1 and TRBJ2-5; D unclear. Trimming cost V 10 bases and J 6 bases, with 15 bases left between them. CDR1 is MNHNS and CDR2 is SASEGT in the germline V gene. The CDR3 sequence is 12 residues long. The CDR3 sequence: CAIKGPGKTQYF. DNA of the CDR3: TGTGCCATAAAAGGGCCTGGTAAGACCCAGTACTTC.

This clonotype has a count of ten or more. The chain recombines TRBV18 with TRBJ2-1; D remains unclear. This CDR3 is 12 amino acids long. From germline, CDR1 is KGHSH and CDR2 LQKENI. The V end was cut by 3 bases, the J end by 9 bases, with 9 bases between. In DNA form, the CDR3 reads TGTGCCAGCTCACCGACTCTGCTTGAGCAGTTCTTC. Translated, it gives CASSPTLLEQFF.

The V and J genes are TRBV5-6 and TRBJ2-3; no firm D call. With 5 bases removed from V and 2 bases from J, the gap between germline ends came to 6 bases. This CDR3 spans 12 amino acids. The germline gives CDR1 SGHDT, CDR2 YYEEEE. The CDR3 DNA is TGTGCCAGCAGGCAGATCACAGATACGCAGTATTTT. Encoded protein: CASRQITDTQYF.

This clonotype was seen ten or more times. The V and J genes are TRBV28 and TRBJ2-7; D call uncertain. Germline CDR1 MDHEN, CDR2 SYDVKM. The CDR3 length is 11 residues. V lost 6 bases and J lost 6, with 9 bases in between. The CDR3 protein is CASRAVGEQYF. CDR3 bases: TGTGCCAGCAGAGCCGTTGGCGAGCAGTACTTC.

This clonotype was observed many times. V is TRBV2 and J is TRBJ2-1; D is possibly TRBD2 (5 bases). Deletions cut 1 base from V and 0 bases from J, with 10 bases between. Germline CDR1 SNHLY, CDR2 FYNNEI. The CDR3 has 16 residues. The CDR3 DNA is TGTGCCAGCAGTGAAGTTTTGAGCGGCTCCTACAATGAGCAGTTCTTC. Translated: CASSEVLSGSYNEQFF.

This clonotype was seen many times. The chain has TRBV28 and TRBJ1-4; D gene unclear. In germline, CDR1 is MDHEN, CDR2 SYDVKM. V lost 5 bases to trimming and J lost 2 bases, with 6 bases between them. This CDR3 is 13 amino acids long. The CDR3 coding sequence is TGTGCCAGCAGTCCCGGGACTAATGAAAAACTGTTTTTT. Translation: CASSPGTNEKLFF.

This clonotype was found many times. The rearrangement links TRBV5-1 to TRBJ1-1; tentatively, D is TRBD1 (6 bases). The CDR3 spans 19 residues. Germline CDR1 SGHRS, CDR2 YFSETQ. The ends were cut back, 4 bases at V and 5 bases at J, with 30 bases in the middle. CDR3 bases: TGCGCCAGCAGCCGCAATACAGGGCTAAGGACAACCCCCGGGACTGAAGCTTTCTTT. This codes for CASSRNTGLRTTPGTEAFF.

The chain is built from TRBV15 and TRBJ2-1, with TRBD2 matching over 14 bases. The germline V gene has CDR1 LNHNV and CDR2 YYDKDF (reference sequence). J was trimmed by 8 bases and V by 4 bases; bases with no gene match: 7. The CDR3 length is 16 residues. CDR3 bases: TGTGCCACCAGCACCGGGACTAGCGGGAGTGCTCATGAGCAGTTCTTC. It translates to CATSTGTSGSAHEQFF.

The chain's CDR3 is CASSPEGQGIINEKLFF. CDR3 in DNA: TGCGCCAGCAGCCCAGAGGGCCAGGGTATAATAAATGAAAAACTGTTTTTT. The rearrangement links TRBV4-3 to TRBJ1-4, with D tentatively TRBD1 (5 bases). The CDR3 contains 17 residues. V dropped 4 bases and J dropped 5 bases, with 20 bases sitting between them. Germline values: CDR1 LGHNA, CDR2 YSLEER.

Only a few counts were recorded for this clonotype. V and J are TRBV28 and TRBJ2-7, with 9 nucleotides matching TRBD1. The CDR3 covers 17 residues. CDR1 and CDR2 (germline): MDHEN, SYDVKM. V shed 5 bases and J 3 bases; nucleotides not matched to a gene: 14. CDR3 sequence: CASSPVNRDRDFYEQYF. Written as DNA, the CDR3 is TGTGCCAGCAGTCCTGTAAACCGGGACAGGGACTTCTACGAGCAGTACTTC.

In this sample, this clonotype turned up many times. The V gene is TRBV20-1, the J gene TRBJ2-1; weak D call: TRBD2 (5 bases). Trimming removed 1 base from V and 7 bases from J, with 20 bases in between. CDR3 length: 16 residues. Looked up from germline, CDR1 is DFQATT and CDR2 is SNEGSKA (reference sequence). The CDR3 nucleotides read TGCAGTGCTAGAGTTGTTATGTCTGGGGAGAGGAATGAGCAGTTCTTC. Translating it yields CSARVVMSGERNEQFF.

Ten or more counts support this clonotype. CDR3 loop: CASSPRGRAGYEQYF. The CDR3 coding sequence is TGTGCCAGCAGCCCCCGAGGGAGGGCCGGGTACGAGCAGTACTTC. The chain has TRBV3-1 and TRBJ2-7; 7 nucleotides match TRBD2. With V trimmed by 4 bases and J by 4 bases, 10 bases remained unmatched. Germline assignment: CDR1 LGHDT and CDR2 YNNKEL (reference sequence). CDR3 length: 15 residues.

This clonotype was seen a handful of times. The genes are TRBV28 and TRBJ2-7; D uncertain. The CDR3 loop spans 13 amino acids. Between the trimmed V and J ends, which lost 5 bases and 7 bases, there was a span of 15 bases. Looked up from germline, CDR1 is MDHEN and CDR2 is SYDVKM. Here the CDR3 DNA reads TGTGCCAGCAGTCCCCGTCGGGTTTGGGAGCAGTACTTC. As protein: CASSPRRVWEQYF.